This T cell receptor beta chain was captured by sequencing in a study of Tregs in tolerant kidney transplant recipients. Unstimulated regulatory T cells (CD4+CD25+CD127-), CD4+CD25- non-regulatory cells, CD4 and CD8 cells were FACS-sorted from thawed PBMCs. This table comes from immunoSEQ multiplex PCR, and its TCRdb copy is limited to in-frame clones, with some not included. This sample yields about 240,000 clones, of which more than 65% are seen a single time; less than 0.75% belongs to the top ten. CDR3 size: 14 residues. Germline V gene sequence: CDR1 LNHNV, CDR2 YYDKDF (reference sequence). V was pared by 5 bases and J by 4 bases, with 14 bases between.

This receptor was taken from a human donor in good health. The specimen sequenced was CD4+ T cells from blood. This rearrangement joins TRBV15 to TRBJ1-2; the D gene is possibly TRBD1 (6 bases). CDR3 nucleotide sequence: TGTGCCACCAGCCAGAGGGGGGGCTTCTATGGCTACACCTTC. Amino acids: CATSQRGGFYGYTF.